The sequence of this TCR beta chain was determined in a study of identical twins. General study findings and limits: Conclusions relied on cross-sectional statistical analysis, not following the same donors.

In TCRdb, the 5' RACE reads were re-called with MiXCR into one record per CDR3 protein. Counted here are under 300,000 distinct CDR3 sequences, 6.5% occurring once; the ten biggest clones make up 13% to 15%. This clonotype was seen more than once but under ten times. Its antigen is currently unknown. The same sample was also studied in work on T cells expressing NK-cell markers.

The receptor comes from a woman between 18 and 30 years old in good health. The sample comprised CD8+ T cells sorted from blood.

The CDR3 nucleotides read TGTGCCAGCAGCTTACTACAGGGCGCAGATACGCAGTATTTT. Translated, it gives CASSLLQGADTQYF. The chain is built from TRBV7-8 and TRBJ2-3; the D gene is possibly TRBD1 (6 bases). The V and J ends lost 2 bases and 4 bases respectively, with 10 bases between them. Germline V lookup: CDR1 SGHVS, CDR2 FQNEAQ. This CDR3 has 14 amino acids. The full variable domain, rest sourced from reference TRBV7-8 and TRBJ2-3, is GAGVSQSPRYKVAKRGQDVALRCDPISGHVSLFWYQQALGQGPEFLTYFQNEAQLDKSGLPSDRFFAERPEGSVSTLKIQRTQQEDSAVYLCASSLLQGADTQYFGPGTRLTVL.